Below are 26 T cell receptor beta chains sequenced from a single sample in a study of cytomegalovirus exposure and HLA in healthy donors. Primers: 60 Vbeta forward and 13 Jbeta reverse. Sequencing was performed with immunoSEQ multiplex PCR; in TCRdb, only in-frame clones are kept and a portion is missing. Of about 190,000 clones in the sample, 78% are singletons; the top ten hold roughly 6%. The sequenced sample was PBMCs. These receptors originate from a woman aged 25-40 years in good health and CMV-seropositive.

The V call is TRBV11-2, the J call TRBJ1-1; D call uncertain. The CDR3 runs to 16 residues. V was clipped by 1 base and J by 6 bases, with 18 bases between them. Germline CDR1 and CDR2: SGHAT and FQNNGV. The CDR3 here is CASSLGPGSPPSEAFF. The CDR3 DNA sequence: TGTGCCAGCAGCTTAGGCCCCGGGTCCCCCCCCTCTGAAGCTTTCTTT.

The gene calls are TRBV5-6 and TRBJ1-4; TRBD1 agrees at 7 bases. The CDR3 loop spans 14 amino acids. Germline V gene sequence: CDR1 SGHDT, CDR2 YYEEEE. The ends lost 2 bases at V and 10 bases at J; junction bases unmatched: 8. The CDR3 loop reads CASSLSGGLGKLFF. CDR3 nucleotides: TGTGCCAGCAGCTTATCAGGGGGGTTGGGAAAACTGTTTTTT.

The chain recombines TRBV19 with TRBJ2-6; no clear D gene. The germline V gene has CDR1 LNHDA and CDR2 SQIVND (reference sequence). The CDR3 loop spans 16 amino acids. Trimming removed 5 bases at V and 0 bases at J, with 11 bases between. This CDR3 reads CASSGQKSSGANVLTF. The CDR3 DNA follows: TGTGCCAGTAGTGGGCAGAAGAGCTCTGGGGCCAACGTCCTGACTTTC.

Here the CDR3 DNA reads TGTGCCAGCAGCTGGGACAGTAGTAATCAGCCCCAGCATTTT. Protein: CASSWDSSNQPQHF. V is TRBV7-2 and J is TRBJ1-5; 7 bases map to TRBD1. V lost 4 bases and J lost 4; bases outside the gene matches: 4. CDR1 is SGHTA and CDR2 is FQGNSA in the germline V gene. The CDR3 has 14 amino acids.

The chain links TRBV7-9 to TRBJ2-7; TRBD2 agrees at 10 bases. J was trimmed by 2 bases and V by 5 bases; bases with no gene match: 9. Germline V gene data show CDR1 as SEHNR and CDR2 as FQNEAQ (reference sequence). The CDR3 has 16 residues. CDR3 bases: TGTGCCAGCAGCCCTGGGCAGCGGGAGGGTACCTACGAGCAGTACTTC. Amino acids: CASSPGQREGTYEQYF.

The V gene is TRBV11-2, the J gene TRBJ2-2; perhaps TRBD2 as D (5 bases). The V and J ends lost 7 bases and 8 bases respectively, with 17 bases between them. The germline V gene has CDR1 SGHAT and CDR2 FQNNGV. The CDR3 spans 14 residues. CDR3 DNA sequence: TGTGCCAGCACCCTTGGGCCTTCGGGAGGGGAGCTGTTTTTT. It translates to CASTLGPSGGELFF.

This clone was found a few times. This chain uses TRBV5-1 with TRBJ2-3; 7 bases align to TRBD2. Germline V lookup: CDR1 SGHRS, CDR2 YFSETQ. This CDR3 has 13 residues. Trimming at V came to 3 bases and at J to 3 bases, leaving 1 base not matched to a gene. DNA of the CDR3: TGCGCCAGCAGCTGGGAGGGAACAGATACGCAGTATTTT. Its translation: CASSWEGTDTQYF.

The chain uses TRBV5-1 and TRBJ2-7, with 8 bases identical to TRBD2. Trimming took 3 bases from V and 1 from J; bases not matched to a gene: 6. The CDR3 has 15 residues. Germline CDR1 SGHRS, CDR2 YFSETQ. DNA for the CDR3: TGCGCCAGCAGCTACCTTTTAGCGGGATCCTACGAGCAGTACTTC. It translates to CASSYLLAGSYEQYF.

Concerning this clone: This sample includes further DNA sequences coding for the same CDR3. The gene calls are TRBV15 and TRBJ2-3; tentative D call: TRBD1 (7 bases). CDR3 size: 15 residues. CDR1 is LNHNV and CDR2 is YYDKDF in the germline V gene (reference sequence). Trimming pared 8 bases from V and 0 bases from J, leaving 15 bases between. This chain's CDR3 is CATEPGGSSTDTQYF. CDR3 coding DNA: TGTGCCACCGAGCCAGGGGGGAGTAGCACAGATACGCAGTATTTT.

The chain carries TRBV6-1 and TRBJ1-5; weak D call: TRBD1 (5 bases). The CDR3 has 15 amino acids. Trimming took 1 base from V and 5 from J, leaving 12 bases between them. Germline V gene lookup returns CDR1 MNHNS and CDR2 SASEGT. CDR3 residues: CASSEGGTAYQPQHF. The DNA of the CDR3 is TGTGCCAGCAGTGAAGGAGGGACTGCTTATCAGCCCCAGCATTTT.

This clone was found once. J is TRBJ2-7 and V is TRBV6-5; D may be TRBD1 (6 bases). CDR1 MNHEY and CDR2 SVGAGI come from the germline V gene. V was shortened by 6 bases and J by 2 bases, with 14 bases between the two germline ends. This CDR3 is built from 14 residues. The CDR3 region is CASSPEWGPYEQYF. The CDR3 DNA reads as TGTGCCAGCAGCCCGGAGTGGGGGCCCTACGAGCAGTACTTC.

This rearrangement joins TRBV25-1 to TRBJ2-7, with D tentatively TRBD1 (5 bases). The CDR3 spans 15 residues. Germline V gene lookup returns CDR1 MGHDK and CDR2 SYGVNS. Trimming pared 1 base from V and 3 bases from J, leaving 13 bases between. The CDR3 coding sequence is TGTGCCAGCAGTGAATCTGGGGCGATCGGCTACGAGCAGTACTTC. This encodes CASSESGAIGYEQYF.

V usage is TRBV5-1 and J usage is TRBJ1-2; 7 nucleotides align to TRBD1. CDR1 is SGHRS, CDR2 YFSETQ, per germline. V lost 4 bases and J lost 7; bases outside the gene matches: 7. The CDR3 runs 13 residues. The CDR3 is CASSETGYGGYTF. The CDR3 bases are TGCGCCAGCAGCGAGACAGGGTACGGTGGCTACACCTTC.

The CDR3 loop reads CASSQDRDSPANTEAFF. The CDR3 nucleotides read TGCGCCAGCAGCCAGGACCGGGACAGTCCTGCCAACACTGAAGCTTTCTTT. The genes are TRBV4-3 and TRBJ1-1, with 7 bases lining up with TRBD1. CDR1 and CDR2 (germline): LGHNA, YSLEER. This CDR3 has 17 amino acids. V lost 3 bases and J lost 2; bases outside the gene matches: 12.

This clone turned up a few times. The rearrangement uses TRBV6-1 and TRBJ2-7; D is uncertain. The germline V and J ends were trimmed by 1 base and 6 bases, with 13 bases remaining between them. CDR1 MNHNS and CDR2 SASEGT come from the germline V gene. The CDR3 length is 14 residues. This chain's CDR3 is CASSEERISGEQYF. The CDR3 nucleotides are TGTGCCAGCAGTGAAGAGAGAATTTCGGGCGAGCAGTACTTC.

This clone was detected only a few times. The chain couples TRBV9 to TRBJ2-7; 10 bases agree with TRBD1. The CDR3 loop spans 15 amino acids. CDR1 SGDLS and CDR2 YYNGEE come from the germline V gene. With 3 bases clipped from V and 3 bases from J, the junction kept 6 bases outside the gene matches. The DNA of the CDR3 is TGTGCCAGCAGCGAGGGGACAGGGGTCGTCTACGAGCAGTACTTC. This sequence encodes CASSEGTGVVYEQYF.

This chain uses TRBV4-2 with TRBJ1-3; D not certain. V was cut by 6 bases and J by 0 bases, with 12 bases left in between. Germline V gives CDR1 LGHNA, CDR2 YNFKEQ. CDR3 length: 15 residues. CDR3 nucleotides: TGTGCCAGCAGGGGAGAGCCTCTCTCTGGAAACACCATATATTTT. Encoded protein: CASRGEPLSGNTIYF.

The J gene is TRBJ2-3, the V gene TRBV19; 9 nucleotides agree with TRBD2. The germline V gene has CDR1 LNHDA and CDR2 SQIVND (reference sequence). The CDR3 is 16 residues long. V gave up 2 bases and J gave up 1 base; unmatched junction bases: 4. CDR3: CASSIQGGGGTDTQYF. In nucleotides, the CDR3 is TGTGCCAGTAGTATACAAGGCGGGGGGGGCACAGATACGCAGTATTTT. The variable domain in full, completed from reference TRBV19 and TRBJ2-3, reads DGGITQSPKYLFRKEGQNVTLSCEQNLNHDAMYWYRQDPGQGLRLIYYSQIVNDFQKGDIAEGYSVSREKKESFPLTVTSAQKNPTAFYLCASSIQGGGGTDTQYFGPGTRLTVL.

This clone was detected once. The V call is TRBV7-2, the J call TRBJ1-2; perhaps TRBD1 as D (5 bases). V was shortened by 0 bases and J by 3 bases, with 11 bases between the two germline ends. This CDR3 is 15 amino acids long. From germline, CDR1 is SGHTA and CDR2 FQGNSA. The CDR3 sequence is CASSLAGRGDYGYTF. For the CDR3, the DNA is TGTGCCAGCAGCTTAGCCGGAAGGGGCGACTATGGCTACACCTTC.

The chain combines TRBV28 with TRBJ2-7, with TRBD2 matching 7 bases. The junction had 10 bases not matched to a gene; V was cut back by 3 bases and J by 5 bases. Per the germline V gene, CDR1 is MDHEN and CDR2 is SYDVKM. The CDR3 sequence is 15 residues long. The DNA of the CDR3 is TGTGCCAGCAGTTTGTCAAGCGGGACCGTGAACGAGCAGTACTTC. The encoded protein is CASSLSSGTVNEQYF.

A word on this clone: Mismatch with germline at one junction end may stem from a read error. The chain links TRBV28 to TRBJ2-5; 10 positions agree with TRBD1. The CDR3 is 13 residues long. Germline assignment: CDR1 MDHEN and CDR2 SYDVKM. The chain's CDR3 is CAAGGDRGETRYF. In DNA, the CDR3 is TGTGCCGCCGGGGGGGACAGGGGCGAGACCCGGTACTTC.

In DNA form, the CDR3 reads TGTGCCAGCAGTGGCCCAGGGGATTACACTGAAGCTTTCTTT. Its protein is CASSGPGDYTEAFF. This sequence joins TRBV2 and TRBJ1-1; D is possibly TRBD1 (6 bases). Deletions cut 4 bases from V and 3 bases from J, with 12 bases between. The CDR3 spans 14 residues. The germline V gene has CDR1 SNHLY and CDR2 FYNNEI.

The V gene is TRBV4-1, the J gene TRBJ2-5; 10 bases match TRBD1. The J call may be wrong; the DNA end is better matched by TRBJ2-7. Germline loops: CDR1 MGHRA, CDR2 YSYEKL. CDR3 length: 15 residues. CDR3 DNA sequence: TGCGCCAGCAACCCGAGGACAGGGGGAGGCTACGAGCAGTACTTC. This sequence encodes CASNPRTGGGYEQYF.

This clone was seen a handful of times. The chain employs TRBV28 and TRBJ1-4; 11 nucleotides match TRBD1. CDR1 and CDR2 (germline): MDHEN, SYDVKM. The V gene end was trimmed by 7 bases and the J gene end by 7 bases; junction bases not matched to a gene: 5. This CDR3 has 14 residues. This chain's CDR3 is CASTLGTGGEKLFF. In DNA form, the CDR3 reads TGTGCCAGCACCCTCGGGACAGGGGGTGAAAAACTGTTTTTT.

The V gene is TRBV4-2, the J gene TRBJ1-5; D might be TRBD1 (5 bases). The CDR3 totals 15 residues. Trimming shortened V by 0 bases and J by 1 base, and 7 bases separated the two germline ends. The germline CDR1 and CDR2 sequences are LGHNA and YNFKEQ. This CDR3 reads CASSQEQGSNQPQHF. CDR3 sequence (DNA): TGTGCCAGCAGCCAAGAGCAGGGAAGCAATCAGCCCCAGCATTTT.

There are a few counts of this clone. This chain links TRBV7-6 with TRBJ2-2; tentatively, D is TRBD2 (5 bases). This CDR3 is built from 12 residues. V was shortened by 4 bases and J by 5 bases, with 5 bases between the two germline ends. Germline V gene data show CDR1 as SGHVS and CDR2 as FNYEAQ. The CDR3 DNA sequence: TGTGCCAGCAGCTCGGGGACCGGGGAGCTGTTTTTT. Its protein is CASSSGTGELFF.